The present entry profiles one T cell receptor (beta chain) with its context. This clonotype occurred many times. It lacks a known antigen. The sample holds no much larger clone one base away, and base qualities are not on file. The record originates from a study of low-dose radiotherapy and immunotherapy resistance in tumors (dated by TCRdb to 2022 to 2024). Background for the entire study: Patients in Cohort 1 were given 0.5 Gy per fraction every 2 weeks, and the prescribed total PTV dose was 6.5 Gy. Cyclophosphamide 200 mg/m2 was administered intravenously every two weeks, one day before each radiation and immunotherapy administration. In Cohort 2, 1 Gy per fraction was delivered every two weeks, for a total of 13 Gy over 26 weeks. Starting on cycle 1 day 1, patients took 300 mg of aspirin by mouth once a day for four cycles. The translational analysis covered eight patients: three from the first dose cohort and the first five from the second dose cohort. No randomization into treatment groups was done for the people taking part in the trial. Nivolumab and ipilimumab were both given intravenously, with nivolumab at a 240 mg flat dose every two weeks and ipilimumab at 1 mg/kg every six weeks.

Taken with the paper, the label for time point translates to: after trial treatment. The treatment or condition label corresponds to: LDRT plus nivolumab, ipilimumab, low-dose cyclophosphamide and aspirin (RACIN trial). The donors took part in RACIN, a single-arm, phase I, dose-escalation trial that combined nivolumab, ipilimumab, aspirin, low-dose cyclophosphamide and low-dose radiotherapy. Patients were eligible if they had advanced solid tumors that were TIL-negative. Reading from cysteine to phenylalanine, the CDR3 counts 16 amino acids. The CDR3 DNA has 48 bases and is translated from base 1. Trimming costs V 6 bases and J 4 bases, and their ends lie 16 bases apart. Looking up the germline V gene (reference sequence) yields CDR1 MNHNY and CDR2 SVGAGI. The listed sequencing device is Illumina HiSeq 2500. First-strand cDNA was synthesized with Superscript III and a set of TRAV- and TRBV-specific primers, covering both TCRalpha and TCRbeta chains. An approximately 20-cycle PCR with Phusion amplified the TCRs, pairing a constant-region primer with the adapter that was attached to the V primers. The MessageAmp II aRNA Amplification Kit was used to amplify the isolated mRNA, with in vitro transcription run for less than 20 hours at 37 degrees C. The Dynabeads mRNA DIRECT Purification Kit was used to isolate mRNA for TCR sequencing. A second roughly 24-cycle Phusion PCR added indexed Illumina adapters, and products were purified with AMPure XP beads. On the study's bioinformatics: Using custom Perl scripts, TCR sequences that encoded the same protein were pooled, out-of-frame sequences were dropped, and the abundance of each clonotype was calculated. Any TCR sequence supported by only a single read was excluded from analysis. Shannon entropy, Gini index, clonality, richness, and the frequency of TCRs shared between repertoires were included as repertoire metrics. TCRdb reworked the public reads: Q25 trimming with fastp, MiXCR clone assembly, productive beta chains retained. Identical CDR3 proteins give one entry, which carries the most common genes and DNA. These V and J calls originate from TCRdb's pipeline instead of the authors' own analysis. This sample comprises 60,000 or so distinct CDR3 sequences, about 25% of them detected only once. In total, the top ten clones hold roughly 6.7% of the sample.

This sequence was found in a male donor with prostate cancer. The sequenced sample was PBMCs, obtained after low-dose radiotherapy plus immunotherapy. The sequence links TRBV6-6 to TRBJ1-6; the D region possibly corresponds to TRBD1 (6 bases align). The CDR3 has the sequence CASRKDSYNYNSPLHF. The DNA sequence is given as TGTGCCAGCAGGAAGGACAGTTATAATTATAATTCACCCCTCCACTTT.